One sample yielded the 23 T cell receptor beta chains listed below, sequenced in a study of read filtering for tumor transcriptome and immune sequencing. The library was built from approximately 400 ng RNA with molecular barcoded adaptors for alpha/delta and beta/gamma chains. TCRdb redid the calling of the reads with MiXCR, one entry per CDR3 protein. The sample consists of about 58,000 distinct CDR3 sequences, roughly 12% of them appearing once. Sequenced: a population of CD138-negative cells sorted from bone marrow. The receptors shown here come from a donor aged 40 or over with multiple myeloma.

This clonotype was seen repeatedly, ten times or more. The V and J genes are TRBV7-3 and TRBJ2-3; 10 bases are a match to TRBD2. Germline CDR1 SGHTA, CDR2 FQGTGA. This CDR3 has 17 residues. Unmatched junction bases numbered 8, after V lost 5 bases and J lost 0 bases. CDR3 DNA: TGTGCCAGCAGCCCCCAACTAGCGGGGCCGAGCACAGATACGCAGTATTTT. Protein: CASSPQLAGPSTDTQYF. The variable domain in full, completed from reference TRBV7-3 and TRBJ2-3, reads GAGVSQTPSNKVTEKGKYVELRCDPISGHTALYWYRQSLGQGPEFLIYFQGTGAADDSGLPNDRFFAVRPEGSVSTLKIQRTERGDSAVYLCASSPQLAGPSTDTQYFGPGTRLTVL.

About this clonotype itself: One junction end does not reproduce the germline sequence, and a read error may be involved. The genes are TRBV29-1 and TRBJ1-1; the match to TRBD1 covers 9 bases. The germline gives CDR1 SQVTM, CDR2 ANQGSEA. The CDR3 loop spans 16 amino acids. CDR3 loop: CSVADRGFRLNTEASF. The CDR3 nucleotides read TGCAGCGTTGCGGACAGGGGTTTCCGGCTGAACACTGAAGCTTCCTTT.

Turning to this clonotype: A read error may explain this, as a much larger clone is one base away. No conserved phenylalanine or tryptophan is present at the end of the CDR3, so a read error is the likely explanation. This chain connects TRBV5-1 to TRBJ1-5; D remains ambiguous. This CDR3 has 15 amino acids. Germline CDR1 SGHRS, CDR2 YFSETQ. With 2 bases removed from V and 0 bases from J, the gap between germline ends came to 9 bases. CDR3 protein: CASSFNGDSNQPQHL. DNA for the CDR3: TGCGCCAGCAGCTTCAATGGGGATAGCAATCAGCCCCAGCATCTT.

This clonotype was observed at least ten times. The gene calls are TRBV27 and TRBJ1-5; D ambiguous. The V end was cut by 6 bases, the J end by 7 bases, with 16 bases between. This CDR3 region has 14 residues. Germline lookup yields CDR1 MNHEY and CDR2 SMNVEV (reference sequence). CDR3 DNA sequence: TGTGCCAGCAGCCCGGGAGAGTTCGTCCAGCCCCAGCATTTT. Translated: CASSPGEFVQPQHF.

This clonotype is medium-sized by share. The rearrangement uses TRBV5-1 and TRBJ2-1; D is uncertain. This CDR3 spans 12 amino acids. The germline gives CDR1 SGHRS, CDR2 YFSETQ. Trimming pared 2 bases from V and 8 bases from J, leaving 8 bases between. The CDR3 DNA is TGCGCCAGCAGCTTTTCGGGTTATGAGCAGTTCTTC. Amino acid sequence: CASSFSGYEQFF.

This clonotype was seen ten or more times. The chain links TRBV14 to TRBJ1-1; D is unresolved. The CDR3 length is 14 residues. V was trimmed by 1 base and J by 0 bases, leaving 6 bases between them. The germline CDR1 and CDR2 sequences are SGHDN and FVKESK. Here the CDR3 DNA reads TGTGCCAGCAGCCAAGCTCGTTTGAACACTGAAGCTTTCTTT. The encoded protein is CASSQARLNTEAFF. Full variable domain (rest looked up from reference TRBV14 and TRBJ1-1): EAGVTQFPSHSVIEKGQTVTLRCDPISGHDNLYWYRRVMGKEIKFLLHFVKESKQDESGMPNNRFLAERTGGTYSTLKVQPAELEDSGVYFCASSQARLNTEAFFGQGTRLTVV.

In its sample, this clonotype was seen many times. V usage is TRBV7-2 and J usage is TRBJ2-5, with D tentatively TRBD2 (5 bases). Germline values: CDR1 SGHTA, CDR2 FQGNSA. The V end was cut by 4 bases, the J end by 5 bases, with 8 bases between. This CDR3 spans 12 amino acids. CDR3 bases: TGTGCCAGCAGCTCTTGGACTGAGACCCAGTACTTC. Translating gives CASSSWTETQYF.

This chain joins TRBV5-5 and TRBJ2-2, with D hard to call. CDR1 and CDR2 (germline): SGHKS, YYEKEE (reference sequence). The V and J ends lost 1 base and 6 bases respectively, with 13 bases between them. This CDR3 region has 15 residues. Here the CDR3 DNA reads TGTGCCAGCAGCTTGAGGGATCCAGTACCCGGGGAGCTGTTTTTT. Amino acids: CASSLRDPVPGELFF.

Many counts were recorded for this clonotype. This chain connects TRBV27 to TRBJ1-5; D uncertain. In germline, CDR1 is MNHEY, CDR2 SMNVEV (reference sequence). With 5 bases removed from V and 6 bases from J, the gap between germline ends came to 11 bases. CDR3 size: 13 residues. The CDR3 DNA follows: TGTGCCAGCAGTCTGATAGGGAGTCAGCCCCAGCATTTT. The encoded protein is CASSLIGSQPQHF.

This clonotype was seen at least ten times. The rearrangement uses TRBV20-1 and TRBJ2-3, with D possibly being TRBD1 or TRBD2 (5 bases each). The CDR3 is made up of 15 amino acids. Looked up from germline, CDR1 is DFQATT and CDR2 is SNEGSKA (reference sequence). V was cut by 5 bases and J by 0 bases, with 15 bases left in between. The CDR3 protein is CSAPRGPISTDTQYF. In DNA, the CDR3 is TGCAGTGCTCCCCGGGGCCCTATTAGCACAGATACGCAGTATTTT.

This clonotype came up many times. The CDR3 sequence is CSVETSSYNEQFF. DNA for the CDR3: TGCAGTGTGGAGACTAGCTCGTACAATGAGCAGTTCTTC. This chain connects TRBV29-1 to TRBJ2-1; 7 bases fit TRBD2. The germline CDR1 and CDR2 sequences are SQVTM and ANQGSEA. The CDR3 is made up of 13 amino acids.

The genes are TRBV12-3 or TRBV12-4 and TRBJ1-5; possibly TRBD1 for D (6 bases). This CDR3 spans 14 amino acids. With 1 base removed from V and 5 bases from J, the gap between germline ends came to 9 bases. Here the CDR3 reads CASSLDRADQPQHF. Here the CDR3 DNA reads TGTGCCAGCAGTTTAGACAGGGCGGATCAGCCCCAGCATTTT.

This clonotype was recorded many times. The chain combines TRBV6-5 with TRBJ1-1, with TRBD1 matching over 7 bases. V lost 2 bases, J lost 11 bases, and 8 bases stayed unmatched. CDR1 is MNHEY, CDR2 SVGAGI, per germline. There are 13 residues in the CDR3. The CDR3 region is CASSYVGTERAFF. For the CDR3, the DNA is TGTGCCAGCAGTTACGTAGGGACAGAGAGGGCTTTCTTT.

This clonotype was counted many times. The rearrangement joins TRBV18 to TRBJ1-5; perhaps TRBD1 as D (5 bases). The CDR3 extends over 13 amino acids. With 4 bases removed from V and 7 bases from J, the gap between germline ends came to 11 bases. The germline V gene has CDR1 KGHSH and CDR2 LQKENI. CDR3 in DNA: TGTGCCAGCTCACGGACATCAGAACAGCCCCAGCATTTT. Residues: CASSRTSEQPQHF.

The chain employs TRBV6-5 and TRBJ2-7; perhaps TRBD2 as D (6 bases). Germline V gives CDR1 MNHEY, CDR2 SVGAGI. CDR3 length: 13 amino acids. The V gene lost 7 bases and the J gene lost 3 bases, with 13 bases spanning the gap. The CDR3 region is CASKGTGDYEQYF. The CDR3 nucleotides read TGTGCCAGCAAGGGGACGGGAGACTACGAGCAGTACTTC.

This clonotype has at least ten counts. This rearrangement joins TRBV5-1 to TRBJ2-4; TRBD2 is a possible D gene (6 bases). CDR1 SGHRS and CDR2 YFSETQ come from the germline V gene. V was pared by 7 bases and J by 0 bases, with 8 bases between. The CDR3 is 13 residues long. DNA of the CDR3: TGCGCCAGCCGGGGACTAGCCAAAAACATTCAGTACTTC. As protein: CASRGLAKNIQYF. Full variable domain (remainder filled in from reference TRBV5-1 and TRBJ2-4): KAGVTQTPRYLIKTRGQQVTLSCSPISGHRSVSWYQQTPGQGLQFLFEYFSETQRNKGNFPGRFSGRQFSNSRSEMNVSTLELGDSALYLCASRGLAKNIQYFGAGTRLSVL.

This clonotype was counted at least ten times. The genes are TRBV6-5 and TRBJ1-4; tentatively, D is TRBD1 (6 bases). The germline CDR1 and CDR2 sequences are MNHEY and SVGAGI. Trimming cost V 6 bases and J 8 bases, with 16 bases left between them. The CDR3 is made up of 14 amino acids. CDR3 protein: CASSPRGAAEKLFF. In nucleotides, the CDR3 is TGTGCCAGCAGCCCCCGGGGGGCGGCGGAAAAACTGTTTTTT.

This clonotype was detected ten times or more. The rearrangement links TRBV6-1 to TRBJ2-2; D remains unclear. The CDR3 is made up of 15 amino acids. CDR1 is MNHNS and CDR2 is SASEGT in the germline V gene. Deletions cut 7 bases from V and 1 base from J, with 13 bases between. CDR3 in DNA: TGTGCCAGCACACCCCAGACGAGGAACACCGGGGAGCTGTTTTTT. It encodes CASTPQTRNTGELFF.

In this sample, this clonotype turned up many times. V gene TRBV19 combines with J gene TRBJ2-3, with D perhaps being TRBD1 or TRBD2 (7 bases each). Germline V gene data show CDR1 as LNHDA and CDR2 as SQIVND (reference sequence). The CDR3 is made up of 15 amino acids. V was trimmed by 5 bases and J by 2 bases, leaving 14 bases between them. The CDR3 DNA is TGTGCCAGTAGTCCAGGGGGGGCCCTCACAGATACGCAGTATTTT. Translation gives CASSPGGALTDTQYF.

There are many counts of this clonotype. The V and J genes are TRBV5-1 and TRBJ2-1, with 7 nucleotides matching TRBD1. Germline CDR1 is SGHRS and CDR2 is YFSETQ. The CDR3 covers 13 residues. Unmatched junction bases numbered 3, after V lost 0 bases and J lost 9 bases. The chain's CDR3 is CASSLGYRGEQFF. The DNA for the CDR3 is TGCGCCAGCAGCTTGGGGTACAGGGGTGAGCAGTTCTTC.

V and J are TRBV11-2 and TRBJ2-5; the D is unclear. The length of the CDR3 is 12 residues. V dropped 5 bases and J dropped 2 bases, with 6 bases sitting between them. Per the germline V gene, CDR1 is SGHAT and CDR2 is FQNNGV. The CDR3 bases are TGTGCCAGCAGCAGAATACAAGAGACCCAGTACTTC. Amino acids: CASSRIQETQYF.

This clonotype appeared many times. The rearrangement links TRBV5-1 to TRBJ2-5; TRBD1 agrees at 8 bases. V shed 2 bases and J 4 bases; nucleotides not matched to a gene: 10. CDR1 is SGHRS, CDR2 YFSETQ, per germline. CDR3 length: 16 amino acids. CDR3 protein: CASSLNPRQGLETQYF. The CDR3, as DNA: TGCGCCAGCAGCTTAAATCCTAGACAGGGGTTAGAGACCCAGTACTTC.

This clonotype has ten or more counts. V and J are TRBV7-2 and TRBJ2-7; 7 bases fit TRBD1. The germline V gene encodes CDR1 SGHTA and CDR2 FQGNSA. This CDR3 region has 13 residues. V was clipped by 5 bases and J by 8 bases; unmatched bases: 9. The CDR3 loop reads CASSINTGAKQYF. CDR3 bases: TGTGCCAGCAGCATCAACACAGGGGCGAAGCAGTACTTC.